The sequence of this T cell receptor beta chain was determined in a study of shared clonotypes between healthy human individuals. Study-level results: Some naive CD4 clonotypes, 4% to 6%, turned up in common across a handful of donors. The rarefaction results pointed to incomplete sorted-subset sequencing despite large depth.

CD8 memory fractions consisted of CD45RO+ and CCR7-negative CD45RA+ TemRA cells together. Per the germline V gene, CDR1 is LNHDA and CDR2 is SQIVND (reference sequence). The CDR3 sequence is 15 residues long. V was shortened by 3 bases and J by 3 bases, with 12 bases between the two germline ends. As to this clone: Its antigen is currently unknown.

Measured with immunoSEQ multiplex PCR; TCRdb has only the in-frame clones, and not every one. The sample lists about 690,000 clones, less than 95% occurring once. This chain joins TRBV19 and TRBJ2-1; tentatively, D is TRBD1 (6 bases). The sequenced material came from memory CD8+ T cells from PBMCs. Sample subset: CD45RO+ cells pooled with CCR7-negative TemRA cells. The sequence was collected from a young man in good health. Some clones in this sample may be carry-over from other donors' samples. The CDR3 DNA sequence: TGTGCCAGTAGTATCCTCGACAGGAGCTACAATGAGCAGTTCTTC. It specifies CASSILDRSYNEQFF.